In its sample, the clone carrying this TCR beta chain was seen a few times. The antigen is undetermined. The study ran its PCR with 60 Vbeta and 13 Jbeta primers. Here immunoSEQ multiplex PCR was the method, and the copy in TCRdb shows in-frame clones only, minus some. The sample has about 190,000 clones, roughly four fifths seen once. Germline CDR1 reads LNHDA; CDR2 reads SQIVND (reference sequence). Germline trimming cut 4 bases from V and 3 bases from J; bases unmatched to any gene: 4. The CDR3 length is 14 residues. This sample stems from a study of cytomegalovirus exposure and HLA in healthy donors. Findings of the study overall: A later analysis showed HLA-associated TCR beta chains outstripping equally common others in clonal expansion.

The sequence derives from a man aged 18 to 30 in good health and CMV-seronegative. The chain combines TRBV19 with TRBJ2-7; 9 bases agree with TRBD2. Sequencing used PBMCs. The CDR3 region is CASSNLAGNYEQYF. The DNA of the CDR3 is TGTGCCAGTAGTAACCTAGCGGGAAACTACGAGCAGTACTTC.